This TCR beta chain was identified in a study of blood T cells in healthy people across ages. Findings of the study overall: It was held that the diversity estimates obtained from one million T cells were underestimates. Age brought a roughly linear fall in TCR beta diversity measured per million T cells.

Using a J-beta primer mix together with a sample-barcoded 5' primer, a second PCR was run for roughly 6 to 12 cycles. One entry per CDR3 protein, called by TCRdb with MiXCR from the 5' RACE reads. This table holds under 1,000,000 distinct CDR3 sequences, 46% found once. Of note for this clonotype: Its antigen is undetermined.

Every sample had a minimum of 6.5 million PBMCs isolated. Germline V gives CDR1 SEHNR, CDR2 FQNEAQ (reference sequence). There are 13 residues in the CDR3. With 5 bases removed from V and 5 bases from J, the gap between germline ends came to 12 bases. This rearrangement joins TRBV7-9 to TRBJ2-5; the D gene is possibly TRBD2 (5 bases). The material sequenced was blood. The clonotype was recovered from a man at least 80 years old in good health. CDR3: CASSPLGGETQYF. CDR3 nucleotides: TGTGCCAGCAGCCCACTAGGCGGGGAGACCCAGTACTTC.